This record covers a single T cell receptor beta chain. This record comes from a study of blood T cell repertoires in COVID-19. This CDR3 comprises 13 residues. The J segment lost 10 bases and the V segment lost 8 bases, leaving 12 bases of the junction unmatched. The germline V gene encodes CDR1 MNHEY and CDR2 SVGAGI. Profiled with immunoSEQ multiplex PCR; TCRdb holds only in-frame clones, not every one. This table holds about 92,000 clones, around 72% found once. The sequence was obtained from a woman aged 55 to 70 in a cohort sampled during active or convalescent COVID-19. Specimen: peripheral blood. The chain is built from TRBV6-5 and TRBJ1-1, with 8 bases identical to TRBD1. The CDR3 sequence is CASLQGGGFGAFF. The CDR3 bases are TGTGCCAGCCTACAGGGGGGAGGTTTCGGAGCTTTCTTT.